This T cell receptor beta chain was observed in a study of post-analysis software for immune sequencing data. Germline V gene sequence: CDR1 MDHEN, CDR2 SYDVKM. CDR3 length equals 15 residues. Trimming cost V 4 bases and J 5 bases; bases outside gene matches: 7. Unique molecular identifiers tagged the TCR beta cDNA libraries. TCRdb redid the calling of the PCR reads with MiXCR, one entry per CDR3 protein. Of about 760,000 distinct CDR3 sequences in the sample, 25% to 30% are singletons; the top ten hold around 0.56%. For this clonotype: Its matching antigen is unknown.

Study findings and constraints: Controls had lower frequencies than patients of about five TRBV segments, which included TRBV5-6, TRBV5-1 and TRBV20-1. The normalized Chao1 diversity of multiple sclerosis patients was significantly lower than that of controls.

Sequences were obtained from blood. The J gene is TRBJ2-5, the V gene TRBV28; the match to TRBD2 covers 10 bases. The clonotype comes from a girl aged 10 to 17 with multiple sclerosis. CDR3 DNA: TGTGCCAGCAGTTCATCAGCGGGAGGGCACGAGACCCAGTACTTC. It encodes CASSSSAGGHETQYF.